The clone carrying this T cell receptor (beta chain) appeared a few times. The data were taken from a study of blood T cell repertoires in COVID-19. Study overall: Researchers got acute and convalescent COVID-19 samples from the United States, Italy and Spain. T cells, B-cell-depleted T cells, or PBMCs supplied cDNA or gDNA.

Germline CDR1 and CDR2: LGHDT and YNNKEL (reference sequence). The CDR3 is made up of 16 amino acids. With V trimmed by 0 bases and J by 3 bases, 4 bases remained unmatched. Original data processing: Using reference gene primer amplification, nucleated cell counts were estimated. Assay: immunoSEQ multiplex PCR; the TCRdb copy retains only in-frame clones and omits some. That table furnishes V, J and clone size, whereas the DNA furnished D and trimming. The data contain 210,000 or so clones, 82% of them singletons. The rearrangement links TRBV3-1 (or the pseudogene TRBV3-2) to TRBJ2-2; TRBD2 matches 7 bases. The TCR originated in a middle-aged woman with acute or convalescent COVID-19. The sample comprised peripheral blood. CDR3 nucleotides: TGTGCCAGCAGCCAAGATCTTGCGGGGGACACCGGGGAGCTGTTTTTT. As protein: CASSQDLAGDTGELFF.